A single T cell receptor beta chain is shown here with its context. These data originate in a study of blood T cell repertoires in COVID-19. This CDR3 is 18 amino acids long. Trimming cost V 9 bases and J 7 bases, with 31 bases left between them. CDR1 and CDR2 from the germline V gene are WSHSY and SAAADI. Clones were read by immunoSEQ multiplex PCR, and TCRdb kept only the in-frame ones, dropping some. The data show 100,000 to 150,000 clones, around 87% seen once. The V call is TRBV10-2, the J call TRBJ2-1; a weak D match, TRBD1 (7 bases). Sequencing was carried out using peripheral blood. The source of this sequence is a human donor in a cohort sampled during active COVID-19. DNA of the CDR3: TGCGCCAGTCTTGACAGGGAAAAGACTAGACTAAACATTAATGAGCAGTTCTTC. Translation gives CASLDREKTRLNINEQFF.